A selection of T cell receptor beta chains follows, all from one sample in a study of shared clonotypes between healthy human individuals. The data were produced by immunoSEQ multiplex PCR, yet TCRdb's version contains in-frame clones alone and is incomplete. The sample contains some 1.5 million clones, around 95% of which appear only once. The sample consisted of naive CD4+ T cells sorted from blood. The receptors were gathered from a young man in good health. Both conserved end residues are part of each CDR3. A D gene is named only where the DNA matches it firmly. The size entry is marked missing in some rows and otherwise reads once, few, many or a size class.

abundance,j_gene,d_gene,v_gene,CDR3aa,CDR3nt
NA,TRBJ2-2,TRBD2,TRBV5-1,CASSLKAGDLTGELFF,TGCGCCAGCAGCTTGAAAGCGGGAGACCTAACCGGGGAGCTGTTTTTT
NA,TRBJ1-1,NA,TRBV18,CASSPLRAENTEAFF,TGTGCCAGCTCACCACTAAGGGCAGAGAACACTGAAGCTTTCTTT
NA,TRBJ2-2,TRBD2,TRBV5-1,CASRSTSVNTGELFF,TGCGCCAGCAGGTCGACTAGCGTAAACACCGGGGAGCTGTTTTTT
NA,TRBJ1-4,NA,TRBV7-9,CASSFEGANEKLFF,TGTGCCAGCAGCTTTGAGGGGGCTAATGAAAAACTGTTTTTT
NA,TRBJ2-1,TRBD2,TRBV5-1,CASSPAKAGLGNEQFF,TGCGCCAGCAGCCCCGCTAAAGCGGGGCTGGGGAATGAGCAGTTCTTC
NA,TRBJ2-7,NA,TRBV30,CAWSFREYEQYF,TGTGCCTGGAGCTTCAGGGAGTACGAGCAGTACTTC
NA,TRBJ2-3,TRBD1,TRBV9,CASSSAGTGATDTQYF,TGTGCCAGCAGCTCAGCCGGGACAGGGGCCACAGATACGCAGTATTTT
NA,TRBJ2-7,TRBD2,TRBV2,CASRGSSGRANEQYF,TGTGCCAGCAGGGGCTCTAGCGGGAGGGCCAACGAGCAGTACTTC
once,TRBJ1-4,TRBD1,TRBV10-1,CASRGGQGDEKLFF,TGCGCCAGCAGGGGGGGACAGGGGGACGAAAAACTGTTTTTT
NA,TRBJ1-1,NA,TRBV6-5,CASSRPGSLPEAFF,TGTGCCAGCAGCCGCCCAGGGAGTTTACCTGAAGCTTTCTTT
NA,TRBJ1-1,TRBD1,TRBV28,CASSPDRGRRNTEAFF,TGTGCCAGCAGTCCCGACAGGGGGCGACGGAACACTGAAGCTTTCTTT
NA,TRBJ2-1,TRBD1,TRBV9,CASSPRDGQGSYNEQFF,TGTGCCAGCAGCCCACGGGACGGACAGGGCTCCTACAATGAGCAGTTCTTC
NA,TRBJ2-1,TRBD2,TRBV5-1,CASSLSSGSYNEQFF,TGCGCCAGCAGCTTATCGAGCGGGAGCTACAATGAGCAGTTCTTC
NA,TRBJ2-1,TRBD2,TRBV28,CASSFRLAESNEQFF,TGTGCCAGCAGTTTCCGACTAGCGGAAAGCAATGAGCAGTTCTTC
NA,TRBJ1-5,NA,TRBV28,CASSMWTDSYQPQHF,TGTGCCAGCAGTATGTGGACGGACTCGTACCAGCCCCAGCATTTT
NA,TRBJ1-1,NA,TRBV29-1,CSVSENTEAFF,TGCAGCGTTTCAGAGAACACTGAAGCTTTCTTT
NA,TRBJ2-5,TRBD1,TRBV7-6,CASRFRQGTPQETQYF,TGTGCCAGCAGGTTCAGACAGGGGACACCCCAAGAGACCCAGTACTTC
NA,TRBJ2-7,NA,TRBV28,CASSFRQSVAYEQYF,TGTGCCAGCAGTTTTAGACAGTCAGTAGCCTACGAGCAGTACTTC